Listed below are T cell receptor beta chains from one sample, sequenced in a study of T cells after yellow fever vaccination. From the 5' RACE reads, TCRdb called clonotypes with MiXCR, one entry per CDR3 protein. The data show 620,000 or so distinct CDR3 sequences, about a sixth seen once. The sequenced sample was PBMCs, obtained 5 days after the first yellow fever vaccination. These receptors were obtained from a man aged 18 to 30 who received the YFV17D yellow fever vaccine. CDR3s include the opening cysteine and the closing phenylalanine or tryptophan. A D gene is named only where the DNA matches it firmly. A clone size is listed for some rows: how often the clone was seen (once, few, many), or a class if it is expanded.

D | J | V | size | CDR3 | DNA
TRBD2 | TRBJ2-6 | TRBV5-1 | - | CASSLEGLAGGPSGANVLTF | TGCGCCAGCAGCTTGGAAGGGCTAGCGGGGGGCCCCTCTGGGGCCAACGTCCTGACTTTC
- | TRBJ1-1 | TRBV4-1 | few | CASSPFRGHRGDTEAFF | TGCGCCAGCAGCCCCTTCAGGGGACACCGAGGGGACACTGAAGCTTTCTTT
TRBD1 | TRBJ2-3 | TRBV12-3/TRBV12-4 | few | CASSLGRGSDTQYF | TGTGCCAGCAGTTTAGGCAGGGGGTCAGATACGCAGTATTTT
TRBD2 | TRBJ2-3 | TRBV5-4 | - | CASSLRSGGAGTDTQYF | TGTGCCAGCAGCTTGCGAAGCGGGGGGGCCGGCACAGATACGCAGTATTTT
TRBD1 | TRBJ2-3 | TRBV5-1 | - | CASSLVTGTGPDTQYF | TGCGCCAGCAGCTTGGTTACCGGGACAGGGCCAGATACGCAGTATTTT
TRBD1 | TRBJ2-1 | TRBV7-6 | many | CASSPGTGDEQFF | TGTGCCAGCAGCCCAGGGACAGGGGATGAGCAGTTCTTC
- | TRBJ2-3 | TRBV3-1 | - | CASSPYGETDTQYF | TGTGCCAGCAGCCCATATGGGGAGACAGATACGCAGTATTTT
- | TRBJ1-5 | TRBV3-1 | few | CASRSLMAGNQPQHF | TGTGCCAGCAGGTCTCTTATGGCGGGCAATCAGCCCCAGCATTTT
- | TRBJ1-2 | TRBV6-8 | - | CASSLGPTGLWGYGYTF | TGTGCCAGCAGCCTCGGCCCCACCGGACTGTGGGGATATGGCTACACCTTC
- | TRBJ2-7 | TRBV7-2 | few | CASRTGYSSYEQYF | TGTGCCAGCCGAACAGGTTATAGCTCCTACGAGCAGTACTTC
TRBD1 | TRBJ1-2 | TRBV7-2 | few | CASSSAIGGRGYGYTF | TGTGCCAGCAGCTCGGCGATTGGGGGCAGGGGGTATGGCTACACCTTC
TRBD1 | TRBJ2-1 | TRBV29-1 | - | CSVLGQDFNSYNEQFF | TGCAGCGTTCTTGGACAGGACTTCAATAGTTACAATGAGCAGTTCTTC
- | TRBJ2-3 | TRBV12-3/TRBV12-4 | few | CASSSFSSTDTQYF | TGTGCCAGCAGTTCCTTCAGTAGCACAGATACGCAGTATTTT
TRBD1 | TRBJ2-1 | TRBV5-4 | once | CASRPGTGDNEQFF | TGTGCCAGCAGGCCCGGGACAGGGGACAATGAGCAGTTCTTC
TRBD1 | TRBJ2-1 | TRBV7-2 | few | CASSLRQGSYNEQFF | TGTGCCAGCAGCCTCAGACAGGGTTCCTACAATGAGCAGTTCTTC
TRBD1 | TRBJ1-4 | TRBV4-1 | few | CASSHPGTGNEKLFF | TGCGCCAGCAGCCACCCCGGGACAGGGAATGAAAAACTGTTTTTT
- | TRBJ1-5 | TRBV7-6 | few | CASSPGLLSNQPQHF | TGTGCCAGCAGCCCGGGACTGCTGAGCAATCAGCCCCAGCATTTT
- | TRBJ1-1 | TRBV12-3/TRBV12-4 | - | CASSLLWGHAFF | TGTGCCAGCAGTTTGTTGTGGGGACATGCTTTCTTT
TRBD1 | TRBJ1-2 | TRBV12-3/TRBV12-4 | - | CATGRGQGYGYTF | TGTGCCACGGGGAGGGGGCAAGGCTATGGCTACACCTTC